This T cell receptor (beta chain) was identified in a study of hypomethylating agent response in myelodysplastic syndrome (dated by TCRdb to about 2021). For the study in its entirety: The hypomethylating agent given was azacitidine in about 70% of the 11 patients and decitabine in 3 of 11 patients. Of the myelodysplastic syndrome patients in the cohort, several were male and 2 were female. Response was defined as complete response or hematologic improvement, and any patient who met neither criterion was considered a non-responder. A mean patient age of around 70 +/- 6 years was recorded, and a diploid cytogenetic profile was observed most commonly. TET2 was the most frequent mutation, present in about 50% of the 11 patients. A few patients did not respond, whereas about 6 responded with either complete response or hematologic improvement.

Library construction relied on the immunoSEQ multiplex PCR assay. Sequencing was run at survey resolution with two replicates of about 200 ng each, for a total of about 400 ng of DNA per sample. The hsTCRB kit detected rearranged TCRB sequences in genomic DNA using multiplex PCR primers targeting V and J genes. To amplify the CDR3 region, the first PCR ran for about 30 cycles with the QIAGEN Multiplex PCR Kit. A second PCR of approximately 8 cycles attached sample barcodes and Illumina adapters to each replicate. A QuantStudio 6 together with the KAPA library quantification kit was used to quantify the pooled libraries. Approximately 16 pM of pooled libraries was sequenced on an Illumina MiSeq using 156-cycle single-end reads and a 15-cycle index read. The published analysis was carried out like this. Of some 170,000 unique clonotypes, about 1.5% were flagged by VDJdb annotation as previously reported viral-epitope-specific clonotypes. The immunoSEQ Data Assistant and immunoSEQ Analyzer turned the raw reads into TCRB repertoires that were normalized and annotated. Clonotypes were analyzed with the immunarch R package version 0.6.5 and BioAnalyzer. Before richness was estimated, every repertoire was downsampled to match the clone count of the smallest repertoire. Fisher's exact tests classified clonotypes as expanded, contracted or novel, with novel meaning zero frequency before treatment. Significantly changed CDR3 beta sequences were clustered with GLIPH2 at simulation_depth=1000 and kmer_min_depth=3, and CDR3s shorter than five residues were left out. Held by TCRdb, this immuneACCESS table contains in-frame sequences only and omits some clones. Under half of the omission traces to an unresolved V gene where checked; the cause of the rest is unknown. D and trimming come from the DNA, and the V and J calls and clone size come from that table. Recorded for this sample are about 4,000 clones; more than 85% of them occurred a single time. The leading ten clones occupy around 13% of the sample.

T-cell subsets were not sorted, and bulk bone marrow was analyzed instead. Bone marrow from over 10 myelodysplastic syndrome patients was immunosequenced for TCR beta CDR3 regions before and after hypomethylating agent therapy. For longitudinal repertoire tracking, a baseline bone marrow plus two to three bone marrows at different post-treatment timepoints were contributed by each patient. Genomic DNA was isolated from whole bone marrow, and DNA quality was assessed with TapeStation, NanoDrop OneC and PicoGreen assays. From the cysteine through the phenylalanine, the CDR3 covers 15 amino acids. Only the CDR3 part of the read is kept: 45 bases, read in frame from the first base. Trimming accounts for 4 bases at V and 5 bases at J, while the number of junction bases matched to no gene is 4. CDR1 SGHDN and CDR2 FVKESK are derived from the germline V gene. In regard to this clone: What antigen it recognizes has not been identified. Base qualities are not provided; no much larger clone lies one nucleotide away.

Points the paper makes about the study in general: Only roughly 11 patients were analyzed, so the cohort was small. Possible recognition of novel MDS antigens by the shared GLIPH2 clusters was not confirmed, and experimental validation of that possible recognition is needed. Richness, rarefaction diversity and clonality did not change significantly after hypomethylating agent treatment, across all patients or within response groups. Novel clonotypes emerged more often in responders, while non-responders showed more contracted clonotypes after treatment. The healthy control donors were not matched in age to the MDS patients, and this mismatch could have affected the comparison between MDS and healthy donors.

The chain joins TRBV14 to TRBJ2-3; 12 middle bases align to TRBD2. This material consisted of bone marrow, taken before or after starting hypomethylating agent treatment for myelodysplastic syndrome (not recorded which). This clonotype originated in a human donor with myelodysplastic syndrome. The nucleotide sequence reads as follows: TGTGCCAGCAGCCCCTTGGGACTAGCGGGAGATACGCAGTATTTT. It codes for CASSPLGLAGDTQYF.